Given below is one TCR beta chain in context. Its antigen is as yet unknown. This specimen comes from a study of T cell responses to AZD1222 COVID-19 vaccine. General study results and limits: Seropositive at baseline were only a handful of AZD1222 recipients. Reportedly, nearly half of unique spike TCRs recognized epitopes outside B.1.351/B.1.1.7 mutations. Two doses of AZD1222 preceded a rise in Spike-specific TCR breadth and depth.

V lost 3 bases and J lost 10, with 13 bases in between. Germline V gives CDR1 LNHDA, CDR2 SQIVND (reference sequence). The CDR3 has 13 residues. The assay was immunoSEQ multiplex PCR, and TCRdb's table has in-frame clones only and misses some. The repertoire holds tens of thousands of clones, with approximately 91% as singletons. The sequence derives from an adult in good health. This chain connects TRBV19 to TRBJ2-1, with a tentative D call TRBD2 (5 bases). Sequencing was performed on peripheral blood, taken on day 0 of AZD1222 vaccination. The CDR3: CASSMAGRGEQFF. As DNA, the CDR3 is TGTGCCAGTAGTATGGCCGGCCGAGGGGAGCAGTTCTTC.